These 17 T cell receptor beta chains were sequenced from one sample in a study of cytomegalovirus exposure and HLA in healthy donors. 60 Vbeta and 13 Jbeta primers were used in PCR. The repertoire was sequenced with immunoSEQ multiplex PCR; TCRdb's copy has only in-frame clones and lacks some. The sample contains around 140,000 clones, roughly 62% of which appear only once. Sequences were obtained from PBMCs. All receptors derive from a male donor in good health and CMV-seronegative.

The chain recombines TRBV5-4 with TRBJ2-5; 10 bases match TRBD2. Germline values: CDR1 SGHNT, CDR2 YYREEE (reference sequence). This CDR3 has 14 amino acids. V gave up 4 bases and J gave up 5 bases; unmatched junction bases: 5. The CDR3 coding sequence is TGTGCCAGCAGCCCGGGACTAGCGATGGAGACCCAGTACTTC. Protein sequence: CASSPGLAMETQYF. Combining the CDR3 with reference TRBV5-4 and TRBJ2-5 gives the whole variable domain ETGVTQSPTHLIKTRGQQVTLRCSSQSGHNTVSWYQQALGQGPQFIFQYYREEENGRGNFPPRFSGLQFPNYSSELNVNALELDDSALYLCASSPGLAMETQYFGPGTRLLVL.

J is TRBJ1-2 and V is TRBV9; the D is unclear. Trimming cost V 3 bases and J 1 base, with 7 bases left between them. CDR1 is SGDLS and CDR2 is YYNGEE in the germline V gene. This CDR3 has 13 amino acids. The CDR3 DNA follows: TGTGCCAGCAGCGAGACTCTTAACTATGGCTACACCTTC. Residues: CASSETLNYGYTF.

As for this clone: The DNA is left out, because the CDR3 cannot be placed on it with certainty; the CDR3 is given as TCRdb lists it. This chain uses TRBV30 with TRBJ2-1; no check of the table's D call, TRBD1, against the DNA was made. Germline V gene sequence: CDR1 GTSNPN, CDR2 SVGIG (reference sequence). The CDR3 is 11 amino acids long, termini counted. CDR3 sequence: CAWGSGTARFF.

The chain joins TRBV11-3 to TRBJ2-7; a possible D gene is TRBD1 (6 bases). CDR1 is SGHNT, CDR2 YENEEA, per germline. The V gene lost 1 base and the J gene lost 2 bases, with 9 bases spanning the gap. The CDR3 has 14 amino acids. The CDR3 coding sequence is TGTGCCAGCAGCTTAGGGGACATTCCCTACGAGCAGTACTTC. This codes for CASSLGDIPYEQYF.

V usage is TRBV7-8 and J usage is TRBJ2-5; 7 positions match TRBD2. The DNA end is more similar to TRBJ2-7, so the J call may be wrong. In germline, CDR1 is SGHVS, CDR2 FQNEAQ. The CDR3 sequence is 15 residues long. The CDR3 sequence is CASSYRGDVGCEQYF. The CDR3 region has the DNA TGTGCCAGCAGCTACCGGGGGGACGTTGGCTGCGAGCAGTACTTC.

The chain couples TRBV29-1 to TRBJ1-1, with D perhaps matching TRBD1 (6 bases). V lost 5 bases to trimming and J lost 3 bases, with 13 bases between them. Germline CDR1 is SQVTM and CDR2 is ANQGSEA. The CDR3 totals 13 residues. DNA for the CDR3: TGCAGCGTTCCCGGACAGCAGTACACTGAAGCTTTCTTT. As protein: CSVPGQQYTEAFF.

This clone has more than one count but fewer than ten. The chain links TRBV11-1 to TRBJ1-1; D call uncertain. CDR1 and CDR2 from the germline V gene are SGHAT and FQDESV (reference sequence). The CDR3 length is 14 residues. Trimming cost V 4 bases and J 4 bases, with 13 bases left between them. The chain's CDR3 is CASSSLRGRTEAFF. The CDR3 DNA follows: TGTGCCAGCAGCTCCCTGAGAGGTCGCACTGAAGCTTTCTTT.

CDR3 residues: CASSYSSRGKQFF. The DNA of the CDR3 is TGTGCCAGCAGTTACTCGAGCCGGGGGAAGCAGTTCTTC. V usage is TRBV6-5 and J usage is TRBJ2-1, with D tentatively TRBD2 (6 bases). V was trimmed by 0 bases and J by 11 bases, leaving 11 bases between them. The CDR3 sequence is 13 residues long. In germline, CDR1 is MNHEY, CDR2 SVGAGI.

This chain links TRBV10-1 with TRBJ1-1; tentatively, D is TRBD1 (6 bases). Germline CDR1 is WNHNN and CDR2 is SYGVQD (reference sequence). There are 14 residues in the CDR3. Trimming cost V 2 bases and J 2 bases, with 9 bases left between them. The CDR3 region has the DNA TGCGCCAGCAGTGAGGCGGACAGAAACACTGAAGCTTTCTTT. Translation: CASSEADRNTEAFF.

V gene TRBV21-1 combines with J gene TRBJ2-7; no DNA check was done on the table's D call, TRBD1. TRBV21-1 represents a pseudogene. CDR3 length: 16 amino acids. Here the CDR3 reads CASSKRKRGLVYEQYF. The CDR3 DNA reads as TGTGCCAGCAGCAAAAGAAAAAGGGGGCTAGTATACGAGCAGTACTTC.

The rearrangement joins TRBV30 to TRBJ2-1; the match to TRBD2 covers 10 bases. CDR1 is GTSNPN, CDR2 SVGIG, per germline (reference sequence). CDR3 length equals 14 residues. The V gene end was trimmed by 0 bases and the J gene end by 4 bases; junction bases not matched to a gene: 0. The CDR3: CAWSVLAGYNEQFF. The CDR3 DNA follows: TGTGCCTGGAGTGTACTAGCGGGGTACAATGAGCAGTTCTTC.

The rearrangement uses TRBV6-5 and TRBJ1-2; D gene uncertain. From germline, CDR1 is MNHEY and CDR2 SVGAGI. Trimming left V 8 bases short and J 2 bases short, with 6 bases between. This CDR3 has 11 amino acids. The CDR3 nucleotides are TGTGCCAGCGGGAGAAACTATGGCTACACCTTC. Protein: CASGRNYGYTF.

CDR3 amino acids: CASSHTSGDFMKNIQYF. CDR3 coding DNA: TGTGCCAGCAGCCACACTAGCGGGGACTTTATGAAAAACATTCAGTACTTC. The chain combines TRBV28 with TRBJ2-4; 10 bases match TRBD2. J gave up 4 bases and V 6 bases, and 12 bases lay outside the gene matches. This CDR3 comprises 17 residues. Germline V gene data show CDR1 as MDHEN and CDR2 as SYDVKM. The full variable domain, with the rest looked up from reference TRBV28 and TRBJ2-4, is DVKVTQSSRYLVKRTGEKVFLECVQDMDHENMFWYRQDPGLGLRLIYFSYDVKMKEKGDIPEGYSVSREKKERFSLILESASTNQTSMYLCASSHTSGDFMKNIQYFGAGTRLSVL.

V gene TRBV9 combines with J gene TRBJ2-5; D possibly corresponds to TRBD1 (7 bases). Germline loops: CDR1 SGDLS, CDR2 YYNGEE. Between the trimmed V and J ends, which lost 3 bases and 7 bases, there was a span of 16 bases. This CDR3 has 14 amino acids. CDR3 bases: TGTGCCAGCAGCGCAGGAGGGGGCGTGGGGACCCAGTACTTC. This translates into CASSAGGGVGTQYF.

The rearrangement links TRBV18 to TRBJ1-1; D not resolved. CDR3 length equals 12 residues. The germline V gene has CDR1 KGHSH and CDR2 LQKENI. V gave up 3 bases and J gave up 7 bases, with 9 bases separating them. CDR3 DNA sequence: TGTGCCAGCTCACCGCTTACCGGTGAAGCTTTCTTT. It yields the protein CASSPLTGEAFF.

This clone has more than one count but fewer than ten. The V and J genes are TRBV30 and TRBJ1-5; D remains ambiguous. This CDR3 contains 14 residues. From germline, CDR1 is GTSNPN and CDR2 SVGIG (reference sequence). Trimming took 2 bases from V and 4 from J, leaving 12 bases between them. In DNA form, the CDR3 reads TGTGCCTGGAGTTGGCGGAGAGGGAATCAGCCCCAGCATTTT. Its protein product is CAWSWRRGNQPQHF. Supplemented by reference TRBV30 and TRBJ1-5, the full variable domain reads SQTIHQWPATLVQPVGSPLSLECTVEGTSNPNLYWYRQAAGRGLQLLFYSVGIGQISSEVPQNLSASRPQDRQFILSSKKLLLSDSGFYLCAWSWRRGNQPQHFGDGTRLSIL.

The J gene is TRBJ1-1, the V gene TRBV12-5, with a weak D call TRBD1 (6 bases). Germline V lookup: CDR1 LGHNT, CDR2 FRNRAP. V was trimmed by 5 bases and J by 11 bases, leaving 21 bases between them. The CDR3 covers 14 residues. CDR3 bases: TGTGCTAGTGGTCCTTCCGACAGGTCCACTCCGGCTTTCTTT. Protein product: CASGPSDRSTPAFF.